This T cell receptor beta chain came from a study of neurological immune-mediated disorders. General study results and limits: HTLV-1-associated myelopathy showed the most TCR clonal expansion; multiple sclerosis the least, below healthy controls. CDR3 amino acid sequences of expanded clones were not shared across subjects, a result suggesting private repertoires in all groups.

Remarks on this clonotype: Its antigen remains unidentified. At one of its ends the junction is not consistent with the germline gene, which may arise from a read error.

5'RACE generated cDNA with 10-nucleotide random UMIs. In each sequencing run, over 180 million TCR-beta sequences were generated from 15-18 subjects. TCRdb re-called the 5' RACE reads through MiXCR, storing one row per CDR3 protein. The sample consists of about 59,000 distinct CDR3 sequences, 12% of them appearing once. The V gene's germline CDR1 is SGHTA and CDR2 FQGNSA. This CDR3 spans 16 amino acids. The sequencing input was PBMCs. The chain combines TRBV7-2 with TRBJ2-5, with 11 bases that match TRBD2. This receptor was identified in a woman aged 60-75 years with HTLV-1-associated myelopathy (HAM/TSP). The CDR3 sequence is CASITSTSGKWETQYF. CDR3 bases: TGTGCCAGCATCACCTCGACTAGCGGGAAATGGGAGACTCAGTACTTC.